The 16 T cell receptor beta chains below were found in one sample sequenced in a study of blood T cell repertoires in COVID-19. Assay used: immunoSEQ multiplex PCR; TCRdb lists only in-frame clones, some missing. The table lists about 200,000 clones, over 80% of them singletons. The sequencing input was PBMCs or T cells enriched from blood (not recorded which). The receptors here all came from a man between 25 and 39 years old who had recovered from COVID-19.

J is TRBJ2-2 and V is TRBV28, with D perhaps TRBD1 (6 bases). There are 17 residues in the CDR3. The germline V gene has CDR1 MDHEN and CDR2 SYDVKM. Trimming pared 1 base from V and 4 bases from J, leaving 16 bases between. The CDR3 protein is CASSLFSLRDTTGELFF. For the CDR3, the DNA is TGTGCCAGCAGTTTATTTTCCCTCCGGGACACCACCGGGGAGCTGTTTTTT.

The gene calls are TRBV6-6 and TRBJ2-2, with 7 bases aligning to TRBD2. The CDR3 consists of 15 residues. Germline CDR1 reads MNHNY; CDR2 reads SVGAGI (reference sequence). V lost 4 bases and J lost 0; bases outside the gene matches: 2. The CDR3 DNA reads TGTGCCAGCAGTTTGACTAGCCCGAACACCGGGGAGCTGTTTTTT. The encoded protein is CASSLTSPNTGELFF.

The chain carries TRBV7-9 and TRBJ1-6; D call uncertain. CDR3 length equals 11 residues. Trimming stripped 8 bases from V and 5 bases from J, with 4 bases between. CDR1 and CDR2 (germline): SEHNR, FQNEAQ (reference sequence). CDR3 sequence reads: CASGDNSPLHF. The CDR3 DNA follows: TGTGCCAGCGGAGATAATTCACCCCTCCACTTT.

CDR3 loop: CASSGTVPTNEKLFF. CDR3 nucleotides: TGTGCCAGCAGTGGGACAGTTCCAACTAATGAAAAACTGTTTTTT. The chain carries TRBV25-1 and TRBJ1-4, with D perhaps matching TRBD1 (6 bases). Trimming took off 4 bases at V and 0 bases at J, with 9 bases between the two ends. The CDR3 is made up of 15 amino acids. Per the germline V gene, CDR1 is MGHDK and CDR2 is SYGVNS.

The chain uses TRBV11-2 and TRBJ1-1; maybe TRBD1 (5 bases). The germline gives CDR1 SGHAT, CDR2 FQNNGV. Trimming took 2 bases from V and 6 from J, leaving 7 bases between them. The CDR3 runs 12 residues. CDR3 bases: TGTGCCAGCAGCTTATTACAGGCTGAAGCTTTCTTT. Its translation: CASSLLQAEAFF.

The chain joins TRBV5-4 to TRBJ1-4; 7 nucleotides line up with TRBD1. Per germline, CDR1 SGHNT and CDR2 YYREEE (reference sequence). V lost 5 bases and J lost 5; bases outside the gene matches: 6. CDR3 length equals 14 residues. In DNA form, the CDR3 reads TGTGCCAGCAGTCGACAGGGTTACAATGAAAAACTGTTTTTT. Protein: CASSRQGYNEKLFF.

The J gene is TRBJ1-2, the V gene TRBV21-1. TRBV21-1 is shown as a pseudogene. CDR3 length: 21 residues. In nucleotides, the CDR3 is TGTGCCAGCAGCAAAAACGGGACTTGGGCACGAACGCGCCCCAGGCACTATGGCTACACCTTC. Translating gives CASSKNGTWARTRPRHYGYTF.

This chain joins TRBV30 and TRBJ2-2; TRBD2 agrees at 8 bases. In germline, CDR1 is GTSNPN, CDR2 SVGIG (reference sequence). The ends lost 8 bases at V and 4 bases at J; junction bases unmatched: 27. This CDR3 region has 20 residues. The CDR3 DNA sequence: TGTGCCAGCGATCCGGGAAGTGGGAGCGGGAGAGGGTGGGGCACCGGGGAGCTGTTTTTT. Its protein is CASDPGSGSGRGWGTGELFF.

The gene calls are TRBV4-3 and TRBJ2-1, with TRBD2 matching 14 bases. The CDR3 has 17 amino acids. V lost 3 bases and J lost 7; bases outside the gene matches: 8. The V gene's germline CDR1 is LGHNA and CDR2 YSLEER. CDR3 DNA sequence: TGCGCCAGCAGCCAGGAGTACTGGACTAGCGGGGGGAATGAGCAGTTCTTC. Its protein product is CASSQEYWTSGGNEQFF.

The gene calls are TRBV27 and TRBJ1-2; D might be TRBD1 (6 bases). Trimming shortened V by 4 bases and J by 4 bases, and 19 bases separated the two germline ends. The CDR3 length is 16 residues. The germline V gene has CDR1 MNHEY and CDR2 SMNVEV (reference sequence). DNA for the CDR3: TGTGCCAGCAGTTCAAAGGGGTTAACAGGGTCCTATGGCTACACCTTC. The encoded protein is CASSSKGLTGSYGYTF.

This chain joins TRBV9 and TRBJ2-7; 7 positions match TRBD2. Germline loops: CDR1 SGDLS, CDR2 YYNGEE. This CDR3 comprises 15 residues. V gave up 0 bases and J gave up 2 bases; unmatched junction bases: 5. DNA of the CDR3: TGTGCCAGCAGCGTAGGCGGGAGTTCAACCTACGAGCAGTACTTC. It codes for CASSVGGSSTYEQYF.

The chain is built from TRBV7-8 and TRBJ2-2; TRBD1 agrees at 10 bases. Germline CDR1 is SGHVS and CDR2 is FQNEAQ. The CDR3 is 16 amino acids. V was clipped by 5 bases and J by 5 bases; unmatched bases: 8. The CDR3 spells CASSNRDRGRTGELFF. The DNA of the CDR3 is TGTGCCAGCAGCAACCGGGACAGGGGACGAACCGGGGAGCTGTTTTTT.

The CDR3, as DNA: TGTGCCAGCAGTCAGGTCCCAGATACGCAGTATTTT. Translation gives CASSQVPDTQYF. The J gene is TRBJ2-3, the V gene TRBV28; no clear D. Germline lookup yields CDR1 MDHEN and CDR2 SYDVKM. V lost 5 bases to trimming and J lost 4 bases, with 7 bases between them. There are 12 residues in the CDR3.

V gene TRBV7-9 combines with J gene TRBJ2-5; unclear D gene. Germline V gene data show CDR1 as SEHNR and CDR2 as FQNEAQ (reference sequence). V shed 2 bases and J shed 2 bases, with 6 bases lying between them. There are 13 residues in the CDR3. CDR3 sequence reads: CASSLNQQETQYF. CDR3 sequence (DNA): TGTGCCAGCAGCTTAAACCAGCAAGAGACCCAGTACTTC.

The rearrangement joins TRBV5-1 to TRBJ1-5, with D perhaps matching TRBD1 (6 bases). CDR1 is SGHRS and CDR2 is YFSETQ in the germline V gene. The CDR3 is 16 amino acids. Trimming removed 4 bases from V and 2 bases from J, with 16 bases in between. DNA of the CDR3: TGCGCCAGCAGCCCACCGGGCAACAGGGGCAATCAGCCCCAGCATTTT. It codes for CASSPPGNRGNQPQHF. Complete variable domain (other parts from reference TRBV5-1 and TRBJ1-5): KAGVTQTPRYLIKTRGQQVTLSCSPISGHRSVSWYQQTPGQGLQFLFEYFSETQRNKGNFPGRFSGRQFSNSRSEMNVSTLELGDSALYLCASSPPGNRGNQPQHFGDGTRLSIL.

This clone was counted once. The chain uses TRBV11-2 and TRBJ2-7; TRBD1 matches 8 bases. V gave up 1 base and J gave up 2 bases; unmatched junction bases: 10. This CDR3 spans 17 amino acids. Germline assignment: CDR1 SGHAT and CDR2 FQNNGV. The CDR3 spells CASSLGYRTGKAYEQYF. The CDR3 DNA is TGTGCCAGCAGCTTAGGATACCGGACAGGGAAGGCCTACGAGCAGTACTTC.